This entry lists 4 T cell receptor beta chains sequenced from one sample in a study of Graves' ophthalmopathy and Graves' hyperthyroidism. Scientists amplified the TCR beta CDR3 regions from RNA transcripts. HTBI primers primed a first-round RT-PCR, and a second-round multiplex PCR followed. One entry per CDR3 protein, called by TCRdb with MiXCR from the multiplex PCR reads. This sample has about 740,000 distinct CDR3 sequences, with 35% to 50% found just once. Sequencing was done on a sample of peripheral blood. These receptors were obtained from an adult man with Graves' ophthalmopathy.

A note on this clonotype: This may come from a read error, since a much larger clone is one base off. Given the absence of the conserved phenylalanine or tryptophan at the CDR3 end, a read error is likely. The J gene is TRBJ1-1, the V gene TRBV16; 9 nucleotides agree with TRBD1. Trimming cost V 2 bases and J 4 bases; bases outside gene matches: 11. CDR1 and CDR2 from the germline V gene are KGHSY and FQNENV. The CDR3 loop spans 17 amino acids. The CDR3 spells CASSQGGGTGRRTEAFS. The DNA of the CDR3 is TGTGCCAGCAGCCAAGGGGGGGGGACAGGGCGGCGCACTGAAGCTTTCTCT.

The chain combines TRBV2 with TRBJ1-3; the D gene is possibly TRBD1 (5 bases). The CDR3 sequence is 15 residues long. The germline gives CDR1 SNHLY, CDR2 FYNNEI. V was pared by 2 bases and J by 6 bases, with 14 bases between. CDR3 coding DNA: TGTGCCAGCAGTGAAACGGGCAGGGTGGAAAACACCATATATTTT. It is translated as CASSETGRVENTIYF.

The chain links TRBV7-3 to TRBJ1-5; perhaps TRBD1 as D (5 bases). CDR3 length equals 18 residues. Germline loops: CDR1 SGHTA, CDR2 FQGTGA. V was trimmed by 2 bases and J by 1 base, leaving 18 bases between them. Here the CDR3 DNA reads TGTGCCAGCAGCTTAGTCCTAGCGGAGGGGAAGAGCAATCAGCCCCAGCATTTT. Translating it yields CASSLVLAEGKSNQPQHF.

At least ten counts were recorded for this clonotype. This rearrangement joins TRBV7-3 to TRBJ2-5, with D perhaps matching TRBD2 (5 bases). Germline V gene lookup returns CDR1 SGHTA and CDR2 FQGTGA. V was trimmed by 3 bases and J by 5 bases, leaving 10 bases between them. The CDR3 runs to 13 residues. As DNA, the CDR3 is TGTGCCAGCAGCTTCGCTAGCATGGAGACCCAGTACTTC. Protein product: CASSFASMETQYF.